These 14 T cell receptor beta chains were sequenced from one sample in a study of shared clonotypes between healthy human individuals. Sequenced by immunoSEQ multiplex PCR; TCRdb stores in-frame clones only, minus some. Of approximately 500,000 clones in the sample, about 96% were seen once. The sample taken for sequencing was naive CD4+ T cells sorted from blood. The subset: CD45RA+ positively selected. These receptors were collected from a woman aged 30 to 39 in good health.

The chain couples TRBV5-5 to TRBJ2-3; D is undetermined. Deletions cut 4 bases from V and 3 bases from J, with 18 bases between. This CDR3 is built from 16 residues. Germline assignment: CDR1 SGHKS and CDR2 YYEKEE (reference sequence). CDR3 coding DNA: TGTGCCAGCAGCCCTTCTACCCTTACGAGGACAGATACGCAGTATTTT. Translation: CASSPSTLTRTDTQYF.

The chain links TRBV6-1 to TRBJ2-7; D unresolved. V dropped 2 bases and J dropped 4 bases, with 18 bases sitting between them. The germline V gene has CDR1 MNHNS and CDR2 SASEGT. This CDR3 contains 16 residues. The CDR3, as DNA: TGTGCCAGCAGTGAATCGTTCGGAGTCGTGCTGTACGAGCAGTACTTC. It encodes CASSESFGVVLYEQYF.

The chain is built from TRBV6-4 and TRBJ2-7; D perhaps matches TRBD1 (6 bases). The CDR3 has 15 residues. Germline CDR1 MRHNA, CDR2 SNTAGT. V lost 1 base and J lost 5, with 15 bases in between. CDR3 sequence: CASSDLKTGHNEQYF. CDR3 nucleotide sequence: TGTGCCAGCAGTGACTTAAAAACGGGACACAACGAGCAGTACTTC.

The rearrangement joins TRBV5-6 to TRBJ2-1; 8 bases line up with TRBD1. Germline CDR1 and CDR2: SGHDT and YYEEEE. CDR3 length equals 13 residues. J gave up 6 bases and V 2 bases, and 1 base lay outside the gene matches. DNA of the CDR3: TGTGCCAGCAGCTTTACAGGGGGCAATGAGCAGTTCTTC. Its protein product is CASSFTGGNEQFF.

The chain employs TRBV14 and TRBJ2-7; 7 positions agree with TRBD2. Losses at the gene ends were 4 bases for V and 1 base for J; bases not matched to a gene: 1. The CDR3 length is 13 residues. Germline V gene sequence: CDR1 SGHDN, CDR2 FVKESK. In DNA form, the CDR3 reads TGTGCCAGCAGCCGGACTAGTTCCTACGAGCAGTACTTC. Translated: CASSRTSSYEQYF.

The chain combines TRBV7-2 with TRBJ2-1; D is possibly TRBD2 (6 bases). Trimming cost V 5 bases and J 4 bases, with 15 bases left between them. Germline V lookup: CDR1 SGHTA, CDR2 FQGNSA. The CDR3 sequence is 15 residues long. CDR3 in DNA: TGTGCCAGCAGCCGTTCGGGAGTAACGTACAATGAGCAGTTCTTC. This gives the protein CASSRSGVTYNEQFF.

This chain uses TRBV11-2 with TRBJ2-1; TRBD2 matches at 7 bases. The germline V gene has CDR1 SGHAT and CDR2 FQNNGV. This CDR3 comprises 12 residues. V trimming: 8 bases; J trimming: 12 bases; junction bases outside the gene matches: 10. CDR3 bases: TGTGCCAGCCGCCGAGGGAGGGAGGGGCAGTTCTTC. It is translated as CASRRGREGQFF.

This chain connects TRBV14 to TRBJ2-3; D is ambiguous. Germline CDR1 SGHDN, CDR2 FVKESK. V lost 0 bases and J lost 0, with 13 bases in between. CDR3 length: 17 residues. The CDR3 reads CASSQDWSTRSTDTQYF. The DNA for the CDR3 is TGTGCCAGCAGCCAAGATTGGTCAACTCGAAGCACAGATACGCAGTATTTT.

CDR3 DNA: TGTGCCAGCAGCCCCGCCCGTTACAATGAGCAGTTCTTC. Its translation is CASSPARYNEQFF. The genes are TRBV11-2 and TRBJ2-1; no definite D call. Germline loops: CDR1 SGHAT, CDR2 FQNNGV. Trimming removed 5 bases at V and 4 bases at J, with 9 bases between. CDR3 size: 13 residues.

The chain links TRBV13 to TRBJ2-5, with a tentative D call TRBD2 (6 bases). The CDR3 is 14 residues long. Trimming stripped 2 bases from V and 2 bases from J, with 9 bases between. The germline CDR1 and CDR2 sequences are PRHDT and FYEKMQ (reference sequence). CDR3 residues: CASSLRRAQETQYF. The CDR3 DNA is TGTGCCAGCAGCTTAAGGAGGGCTCAAGAGACCCAGTACTTC.

J is TRBJ2-5 and V is TRBV5-1; no clear D. TRBJ2-7 matches the DNA end more closely, so the J call is doubtful. This CDR3 is built from 14 residues. Germline V gene lookup returns CDR1 SGHRS and CDR2 YFSETQ. Here the CDR3 reads CASSPVQSSYEQYF. In DNA, the CDR3 is TGCGCCAGCAGCCCTGTACAAAGCTCCTACGAGCAGTACTTC.

This chain uses TRBV7-9 with TRBJ2-5; 10 nucleotides agree with TRBD2. Trimming at V came to 0 bases and at J to 5 bases, leaving 3 bases not matched to a gene. The CDR3 covers 15 residues. Looked up from germline, CDR1 is SEHNR and CDR2 is FQNEAQ (reference sequence). The CDR3 is CASSLAPSGGETQYF. CDR3 nucleotide sequence: TGTGCCAGCAGCTTAGCCCCTAGCGGGGGCGAGACCCAGTACTTC.

The chain links TRBV28 to TRBJ2-5, with 8 bases aligning to TRBD2. The DNA end favors TRBJ2-7, so the J call may be wrong. The CDR3 covers 13 residues. Germline V gene sequence: CDR1 MDHEN, CDR2 SYDVKM. DNA of the CDR3: TGTGCCAGCAGTGCGGGGGGAGGCCTCGAGCAGTACTTC. Protein: CASSAGGGLEQYF.

The rearrangement uses TRBV14 and TRBJ2-1, with TRBD2 matching 12 bases. The CDR3 loop spans 15 amino acids. Germline CDR1 reads SGHDN; CDR2 reads FVKESK. The V and J ends lost 5 bases and 4 bases, in that order; junction bases with no gene match: 3. CDR3 amino acids: CASSVGTSGYNEQFF. The CDR3 nucleotides read TGTGCCAGCAGCGTTGGGACTAGCGGGTACAATGAGCAGTTCTTC.